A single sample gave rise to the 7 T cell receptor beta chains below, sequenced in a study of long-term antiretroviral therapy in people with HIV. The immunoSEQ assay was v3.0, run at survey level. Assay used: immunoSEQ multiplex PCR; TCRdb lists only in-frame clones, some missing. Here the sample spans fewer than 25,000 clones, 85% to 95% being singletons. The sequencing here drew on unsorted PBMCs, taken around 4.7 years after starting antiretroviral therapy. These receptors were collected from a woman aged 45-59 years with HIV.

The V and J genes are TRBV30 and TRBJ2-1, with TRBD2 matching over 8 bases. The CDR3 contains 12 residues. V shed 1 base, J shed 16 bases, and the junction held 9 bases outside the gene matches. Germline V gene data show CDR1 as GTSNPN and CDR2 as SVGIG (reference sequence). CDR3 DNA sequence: TGTGCCTGGAGTGCGGGAGGGCCATCTCTTTTCTTC. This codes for CAWSAGGPSLFF.

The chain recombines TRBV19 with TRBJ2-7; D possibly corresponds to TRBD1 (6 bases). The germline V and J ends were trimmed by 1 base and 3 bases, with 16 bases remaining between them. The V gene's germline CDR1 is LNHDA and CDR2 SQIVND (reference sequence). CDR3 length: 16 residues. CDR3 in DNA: TGTGCCAGTAGTATAGCCCCGACAGGTGCAGACTACGAGCAGTACTTC. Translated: CASSIAPTGADYEQYF.

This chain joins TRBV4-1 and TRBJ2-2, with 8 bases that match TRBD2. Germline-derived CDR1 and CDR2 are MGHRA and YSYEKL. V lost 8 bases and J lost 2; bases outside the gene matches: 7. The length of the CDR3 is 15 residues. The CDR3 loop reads CASAVRGGNTGELFF. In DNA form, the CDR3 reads TGCGCCAGCGCGGTCCGGGGGGGAAACACCGGGGAGCTGTTTTTT.

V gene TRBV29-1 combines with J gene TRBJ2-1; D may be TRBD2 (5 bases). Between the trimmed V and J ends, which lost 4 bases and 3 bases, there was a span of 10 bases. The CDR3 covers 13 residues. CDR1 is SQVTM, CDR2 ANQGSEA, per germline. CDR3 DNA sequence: TGCAGCGTTGGGTCGGCGGGCTACAATGAGCAGTTCTTC. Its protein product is CSVGSAGYNEQFF.

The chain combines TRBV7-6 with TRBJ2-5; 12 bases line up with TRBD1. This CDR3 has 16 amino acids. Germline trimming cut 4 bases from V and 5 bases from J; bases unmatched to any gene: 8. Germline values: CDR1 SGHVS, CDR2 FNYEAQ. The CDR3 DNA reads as TGTGCCAGCAGCTCGGGGACAGGGGGCGTTTTGGAGACCCAGTACTTC. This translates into CASSSGTGGVLETQYF.

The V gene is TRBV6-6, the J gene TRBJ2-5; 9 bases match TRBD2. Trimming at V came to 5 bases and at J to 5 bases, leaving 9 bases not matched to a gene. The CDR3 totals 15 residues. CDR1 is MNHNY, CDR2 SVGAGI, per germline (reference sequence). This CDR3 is CASSDPGSGSETQYF. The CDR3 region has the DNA TGTGCCAGCAGTGACCCGGGTAGCGGGAGCGAGACCCAGTACTTC.

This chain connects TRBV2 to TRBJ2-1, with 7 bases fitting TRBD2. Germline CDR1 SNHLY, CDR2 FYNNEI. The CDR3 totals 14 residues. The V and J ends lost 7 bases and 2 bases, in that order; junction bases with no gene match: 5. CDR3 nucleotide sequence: TGTGCCAGCATCGGGAGGATCACCTACAATGAGCAGTTCTTC. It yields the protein CASIGRITYNEQFF.